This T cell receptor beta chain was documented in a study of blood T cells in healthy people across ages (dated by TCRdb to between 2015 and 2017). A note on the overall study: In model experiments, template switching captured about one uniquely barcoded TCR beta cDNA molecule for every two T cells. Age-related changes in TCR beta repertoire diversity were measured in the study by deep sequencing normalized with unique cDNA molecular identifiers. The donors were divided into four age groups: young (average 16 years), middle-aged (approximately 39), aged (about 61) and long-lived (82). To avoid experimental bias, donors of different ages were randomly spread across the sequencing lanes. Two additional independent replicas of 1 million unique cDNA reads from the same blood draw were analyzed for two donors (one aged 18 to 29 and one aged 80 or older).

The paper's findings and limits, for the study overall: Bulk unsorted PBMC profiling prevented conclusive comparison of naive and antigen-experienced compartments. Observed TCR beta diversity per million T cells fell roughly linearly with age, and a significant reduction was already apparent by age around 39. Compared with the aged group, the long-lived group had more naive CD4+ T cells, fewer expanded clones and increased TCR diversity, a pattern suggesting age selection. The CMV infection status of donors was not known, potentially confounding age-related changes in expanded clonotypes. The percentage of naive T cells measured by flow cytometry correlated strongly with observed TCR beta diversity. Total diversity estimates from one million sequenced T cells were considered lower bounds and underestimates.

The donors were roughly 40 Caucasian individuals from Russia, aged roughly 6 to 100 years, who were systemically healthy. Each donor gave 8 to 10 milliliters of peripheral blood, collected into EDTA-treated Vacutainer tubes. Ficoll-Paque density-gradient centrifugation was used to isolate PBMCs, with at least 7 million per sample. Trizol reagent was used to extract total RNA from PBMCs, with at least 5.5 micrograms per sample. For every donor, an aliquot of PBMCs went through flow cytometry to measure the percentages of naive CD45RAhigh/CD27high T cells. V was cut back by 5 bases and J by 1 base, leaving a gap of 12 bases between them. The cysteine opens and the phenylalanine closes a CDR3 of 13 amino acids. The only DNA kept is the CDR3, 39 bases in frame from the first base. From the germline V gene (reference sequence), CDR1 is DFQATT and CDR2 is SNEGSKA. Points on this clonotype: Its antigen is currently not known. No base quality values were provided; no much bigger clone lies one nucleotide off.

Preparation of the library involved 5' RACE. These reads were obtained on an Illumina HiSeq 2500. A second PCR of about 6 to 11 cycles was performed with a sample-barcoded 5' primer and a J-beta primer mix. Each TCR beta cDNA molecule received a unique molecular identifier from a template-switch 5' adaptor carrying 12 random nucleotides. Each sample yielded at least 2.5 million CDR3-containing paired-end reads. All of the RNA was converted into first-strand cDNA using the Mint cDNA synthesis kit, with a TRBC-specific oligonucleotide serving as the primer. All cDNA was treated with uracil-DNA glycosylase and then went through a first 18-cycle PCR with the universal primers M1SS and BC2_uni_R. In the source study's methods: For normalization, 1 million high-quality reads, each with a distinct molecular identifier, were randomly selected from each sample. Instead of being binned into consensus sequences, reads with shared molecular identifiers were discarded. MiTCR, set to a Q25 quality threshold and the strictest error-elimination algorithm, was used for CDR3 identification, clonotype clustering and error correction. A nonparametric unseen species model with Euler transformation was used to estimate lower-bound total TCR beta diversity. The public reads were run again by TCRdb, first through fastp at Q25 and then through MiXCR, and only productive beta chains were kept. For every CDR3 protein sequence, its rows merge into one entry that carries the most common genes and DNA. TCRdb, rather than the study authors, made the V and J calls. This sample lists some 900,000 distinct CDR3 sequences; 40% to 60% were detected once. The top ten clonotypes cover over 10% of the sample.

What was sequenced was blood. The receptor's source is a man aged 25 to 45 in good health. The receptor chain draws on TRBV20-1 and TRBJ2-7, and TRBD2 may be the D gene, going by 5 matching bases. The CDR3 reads CSAPPPGSYEQYF. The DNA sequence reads TGCAGTGCTCCTCCCCCGGGGTCCTACGAGCAGTACTTC.